Included here is one T cell receptor beta chain sequence, with context. This clonotype occurred once. It has no known antigen specificity. No much larger clone exists at a distance of one base, and base qualities are not known. Evidence from one read is weak. This sample is drawn from a study of T-cell reconstitution after alpha-beta-depleted transplantation in children (TCRdb year 2016). The study in broad terms: Using TCR repertoire profiling, the study quantitatively followed how T-cell immune reconstitution unfolded in children after TCRalphabeta/CD19-depleted allogeneic hematopoietic cell transplantation. General conclusions and limits of the study: In some patients, the high TCRbeta diversity seen at day 60 was put down to recipient T cells and intrathymic progenitors that had survived conditioning. Over subsequent months, a decline in hyperexpanded clone frequencies was noted, and after one year, T-cell counts and TCRbeta diversity were mostly ascribed to newly produced T cells. About two months after transplant, the apparently early recovery of alphabetaT-cell counts reportedly depended on just several hundred clones that had expanded rapidly and came from non-depleted graft cells.

The receptor library was made with PCR. This sample was sequenced with an Illumina HiSeq 2500. To normalize quantification of the TCRbeta repertoire, the TCR libraries were built with molecular barcoding that relied on unique molecular identifiers. TCRdb redid the processing of the public reads, applying fastp at Q25 and MiXCR, and retained in-frame beta chains. Rows with a matching CDR3 protein are joined into one entry that keeps the most common DNA and genes. This sample gives around 440,000 distinct CDR3 sequences in total; roughly a tenth of them show up just once. The ten top clones hold around 2% of the sample. The CDR3 covers 18 residues, taking in both the cysteine and the phenylalanine. The DNA shown is the 54-base CDR3, in frame from base 1. CDR1 and CDR2, per the germline V gene (reference sequence), are LGHDT and YNNKEL. From V the trimming removes 3 bases and from J it removes 4 bases, while the gene matches leave 5 bases of the junction unaccounted for.

Reading the label with the study, this specimen's treatment or condition is: allogeneic hematopoietic cell transplantation with graft depleted of TCRalphabeta T cells and CD19 B cells. The transplant recipients were children given TCRalphabeta/CD19-depleted allogeneic hematopoietic cell grafts. The sample in question was PBMCs, obtained before TCRalphabeta/CD19-depleted stem cell transplant. The chain links TRBV3-1 with TRBJ2-6, and 14 junctional nucleotides match TRBD2. This clonotype originated in a child aged 2 to 15 with inherited bone marrow failure, due to receive a stem cell transplant. The nucleotide sequence reads as follows: TGTGCCAGCAGCCAGACTAGCGGGAGGGCTACAGGGGCCAACGTCCTGACTTTC. It specifies CASSQTSGRATGANVLTF.